One and the same sample provided the 28 T cell receptor beta chains below, sequenced in a study of T cell changes during pregnancy in multiple sclerosis. The method was immunoSEQ multiplex PCR; TCRdb's version includes in-frame clones alone and lacks a portion of them. Of some 31,000 clones listed, about 89% are singletons. The sequencing used CD8+ T cells from peripheral blood mononuclear cells, collected in the second trimester of pregnancy. The source is a female donor with multiple sclerosis, enrolled in a pregnancy study.

This clone appeared a few times. Here the CDR3 reads CASSQDRNSLAFF. The CDR3 region has the DNA TGCGCCAGCAGCCAAGATCGGAACAGTCTCGCTTTCTTT. The rearrangement links TRBV4-1 to TRBJ1-1; D gene ambiguous. CDR3 length: 13 residues. The V gene lost 0 bases and the J gene lost 11 bases, with 13 bases spanning the gap. Germline values: CDR1 MGHRA, CDR2 YSYEKL.

V is TRBV28 and J is TRBJ1-5, with no clear D. The CDR3 is 14 residues long. In germline, CDR1 is MDHEN, CDR2 SYDVKM. Trimming left V 6 bases short and J 7 bases short, with 16 bases between. The CDR3 loop is CASSPPRRLQPQHF. The CDR3 nucleotides are TGTGCCAGCAGCCCACCTAGGAGGTTGCAGCCCCAGCATTTT.

J is TRBJ1-1 and V is TRBV6-5, with D possibly TRBD1 on 5 matching bases. The CDR3 contains 13 residues. Germline CDR1 and CDR2: MNHEY and SVGAGI. Trimming cost V 1 base and J 5 bases, with 8 bases left between them. CDR3 loop: CASSYLGGTEAFF. In DNA, the CDR3 is TGTGCCAGCAGTTACTTGGGGGGGACTGAAGCTTTCTTT.

The chain joins TRBV6-4 to TRBJ2-3; the D is unclear. Deletions cut 5 bases from V and 0 bases from J, with 9 bases between. Looked up from germline, CDR1 is MRHNA and CDR2 is SNTAGT. There are 14 residues in the CDR3. The CDR3: CASSKSASTDTQYF. The CDR3 DNA reads TGTGCCAGCAGTAAAAGCGCTAGCACAGATACGCAGTATTTT.

The gene calls are TRBV7-8 and TRBJ2-1; 11 bases align to TRBD2. The CDR3 sequence is 16 residues long. Germline values: CDR1 SGHVS, CDR2 FQNEAQ. V lost 5 bases, J lost 0 bases, and 3 bases stayed unmatched. The chain's CDR3 is CASSVTSGSSYNEQFF. The CDR3 DNA follows: TGTGCCAGCAGCGTAACTAGCGGGAGCTCCTACAATGAGCAGTTCTTC.

This clone was recorded only once. CDR3: CASSQGSKPYEQYF. The CDR3, as DNA: TGTGCCAGCAGCCAGGGATCCAAGCCCTACGAGCAGTACTTC. The chain employs TRBV7-9 and TRBJ2-7; tentative D call: TRBD1 (5 bases). The germline CDR1 and CDR2 sequences are SEHNR and FQNEAQ (reference sequence). V was cut by 5 bases and J by 2 bases, with 13 bases left in between. The CDR3 spans 14 residues. The whole variable domain, filled in from reference TRBV7-9 and TRBJ2-7, reads DTGVSQNPRHKITKRGQNVTFRCDPISEHNRLYWYRQTLGQGPEFLTYFQNEAQLEKSRLLSDRFSAERPKGSFSTLEIQRTEQGDSAMYLCASSQGSKPYEQYFGPGTRLTVT.

This chain links TRBV5-1 with TRBJ1-1, with D hard to call. The CDR3 has 13 residues. The V end lost 4 bases, the J end lost 5 bases, and 12 bases lay between the germline ends. CDR1 SGHRS and CDR2 YFSETQ come from the germline V gene. CDR3 in amino acids: CASSPGSWTEAFF. CDR3 nucleotides: TGCGCCAGCAGCCCCGGGAGTTGGACTGAAGCTTTCTTT.

The chain recombines TRBV19 with TRBJ2-1; 8 bases agree with TRBD2. Trimming took 3 bases from V and 0 from J; bases not matched to a gene: 1. The length of the CDR3 is 15 residues. Germline assignment: CDR1 LNHDA and CDR2 SQIVND (reference sequence). CDR3 nucleotides: TGTGCCAGTAGTATGGGGACTAGCTCCTACAATGAGCAGTTCTTC. Its translation: CASSMGTSSYNEQFF.

V usage is TRBV27 and J usage is TRBJ2-1; 12 nucleotides align to TRBD2. The length of the CDR3 is 15 residues. Trimming took 5 bases from V and 4 from J; bases not matched to a gene: 3. The germline gives CDR1 MNHEY, CDR2 SMNVEV (reference sequence). DNA of the CDR3: TGTGCCAGCAGTAGGACTAGCGGGATGTACAATGAGCAGTTCTTC. It is translated as CASSRTSGMYNEQFF.

V gene TRBV25-1 combines with J gene TRBJ1-2; the match to TRBD1 covers 8 bases. The CDR3 totals 13 residues. CDR1 is MGHDK, CDR2 SYGVNS, per germline. V was clipped by 2 bases and J by 6 bases; unmatched bases: 2. CDR3 sequence reads: CASSEQGAHGYTF. In DNA, the CDR3 is TGTGCCAGCAGTGAACAGGGGGCACATGGCTACACCTTC.

This chain joins TRBV7-3 and TRBJ2-3; D is possibly TRBD2 (5 bases). V was clipped by 5 bases and J by 2 bases, with 11 bases between them. The germline CDR1 and CDR2 sequences are SGHTA and FQGTGA. CDR3 length equals 14 residues. The CDR3 is CASSRSGNTDTQYF. CDR3 sequence (DNA): TGTGCCAGCAGCCGAAGCGGAAACACAGATACGCAGTATTTT.

The genes are TRBV6-1 and TRBJ2-5; 9 bases are shared with TRBD2. This CDR3 has 14 residues. Germline V CDR1 and CDR2: MNHNS, SASEGT. V was pared by 6 bases and J by 1 base, with 3 bases of the junction left unmatched. The CDR3 sequence: CASSLAGSQETQYF. The DNA of the CDR3 is TGTGCCAGCAGCCTAGCGGGAAGCCAAGAGACCCAGTACTTC.

This clone was seen a single time. This chain uses TRBV5-4 with TRBJ2-2, with TRBD1 matching over 10 bases. The CDR3 contains 14 residues. The germline V gene encodes CDR1 SGHNT and CDR2 YYREEE (reference sequence). Trimming at V came to 4 bases and at J to 7 bases, leaving 4 bases not matched to a gene. In DNA form, the CDR3 reads TGTGCCAGCAGCACTTGGACAGGGGGCGGGGAGCTGTTTTTT. As protein: CASSTWTGGGELFF.

V is TRBV10-3 and J is TRBJ2-1; D not certain. Germline CDR1 ENHRY, CDR2 SYGVKD. There are 15 residues in the CDR3. V lost 0 bases to trimming and J lost 8 bases, with 14 bases between them. CDR3 loop: CAISESGSLGDEQFF. CDR3 nucleotide sequence: TGTGCCATCAGTGAGTCTGGAAGTTTGGGCGATGAGCAGTTCTTC.

The chain carries TRBV6-6 and TRBJ2-7; a possible D gene is TRBD2 (5 bases). V was shortened by 9 bases and J by 1 base, with 16 bases between the two germline ends. CDR1 MNHNY and CDR2 SVGAGI come from the germline V gene (reference sequence). The CDR3 totals 14 residues. CDR3 residues: CASIWELGSYEQYF. The CDR3 region has the DNA TGTGCCAGTATCTGGGAGTTGGGTTCCTACGAGCAGTACTTC.

The chain joins TRBV5-6 to TRBJ2-7, with 8 bases aligning to TRBD1. Germline lookup yields CDR1 SGHDT and CDR2 YYEEEE. This CDR3 has 14 amino acids. V shed 3 bases and J 0 bases; nucleotides not matched to a gene: 2. The CDR3 spells CASSWDRSSYEQYF. As DNA, the CDR3 is TGTGCCAGCAGCTGGGACAGGAGCTCCTACGAGCAGTACTTC. Supplemented by reference TRBV5-6 and TRBJ2-7, the full variable domain reads DAGVTQSPTHLIKTRGQQVTLRCSPKSGHDTVSWYQQALGQGPQFIFQYYEEEERQRGNFPDRFSGHQFPNYSSELNVNALLLGDSALYLCASSWDRSSYEQYFGPGTRLTVT.

J is TRBJ2-1 and V is TRBV4-1; 14 bases align to TRBD2. The germline V gene encodes CDR1 MGHRA and CDR2 YSYEKL. The junction had 3 bases not matched to a gene; V was cut back by 1 base and J by 1 base. This CDR3 is built from 18 residues. CDR3 in amino acids: CASSQGLAGGRSYNEQFF. CDR3 bases: TGCGCCAGCAGCCAAGGACTAGCGGGGGGGCGATCCTACAATGAGCAGTTCTTC.

V and J are TRBV6-5 and TRBJ1-2; D is uncertain. Trimming removed 5 bases from V and 8 bases from J, with 12 bases in between. There are 12 residues in the CDR3. The V gene's germline CDR1 is MNHEY and CDR2 SVGAGI. The CDR3 sequence: CASSPDRSGYTF. CDR3 nucleotide sequence: TGTGCCAGCAGTCCCGACCGTAGCGGCTACACCTTC.

J is TRBJ2-7 and V is TRBV30, with 8 bases identical to TRBD2. The trim removed 5 bases at V and 0 bases at J, leaving 3 bases unmatched. Germline loops: CDR1 GTSNPN, CDR2 SVGIG (reference sequence). The CDR3 length is 13 residues. CDR3 sequence (DNA): TGTGCCTGGGCTACTAGCGGCTCCTACGAGCAGTACTTC. Encoded protein: CAWATSGSYEQYF.

The rearrangement joins TRBV11-1 to TRBJ2-7; TRBD1 is a possible D gene (6 bases). Germline V lookup: CDR1 SGHAT, CDR2 FQDESV (reference sequence). V lost 3 bases and J 2 bases, leaving 17 bases between the germline ends. CDR3 length equals 16 residues. The CDR3 region is CASSLSGDTVTYEQYF. In nucleotides, the CDR3 is TGTGCCAGCAGCTTGTCCGGGGACACAGTCACCTACGAGCAGTACTTC.

This clone showed up just a few times. The CDR3 DNA reads as TGTGCCAGCAGTGATACGAACACCGGGGAGCTGTTTTTT. This sequence encodes CASSDTNTGELFF. The chain combines TRBV6-4 with TRBJ2-2; D is unclear. V lost 3 bases and J lost 0, with 2 bases in between. This CDR3 comprises 13 residues. The germline V gene encodes CDR1 MRHNA and CDR2 SNTAGT.

In its sample, this clone was seen a few times. The rearrangement uses TRBV10-3 and TRBJ2-3; tentatively, D is TRBD1 (5 bases). This CDR3 spans 11 amino acids. CDR1 and CDR2 from the germline V gene are ENHRY and SYGVKD. CDR3: CAIGDTDTQYF. CDR3 sequence (DNA): TGTGCTATAGGGGACACAGATACGCAGTATTTT.

The CDR3 bases are TGCGCCAGCAGCCAAGAAGTTGGGGACATCTCCTACAATGAGCAGTTCTTC. Its translation: CASSQEVGDISYNEQFF. The chain employs TRBV4-3 and TRBJ2-1; possibly TRBD1 for D (6 bases). The germline V and J ends were trimmed by 0 bases and 0 bases, with 12 bases remaining between them. The germline V gene has CDR1 LGHNA and CDR2 YSLEER. The CDR3 sequence is 17 residues long.

This chain connects TRBV9 to TRBJ1-1; D gene unclear. The germline V gene has CDR1 SGDLS and CDR2 YYNGEE. The CDR3 contains 14 residues. Deletions cut 0 bases from V and 3 bases from J, with 9 bases between. The CDR3: CASSVGGWDTEAFF. The DNA for the CDR3 is TGTGCCAGCAGCGTAGGAGGGTGGGACACTGAAGCTTTCTTT.

The gene calls are TRBV14 and TRBJ2-1, with D unclear. Trimming took 5 bases from V and 9 from J, leaving 11 bases between them. The CDR3 runs to 12 residues. Germline V gene sequence: CDR1 SGHDN, CDR2 FVKESK. The CDR3 sequence: CASSNNLFEQFF. The DNA of the CDR3 is TGTGCCAGCAGCAACAACCTCTTTGAGCAGTTCTTC.

The J gene is TRBJ2-1, the V gene TRBV9; TRBD2 aligns across 7 bases. The CDR3 spans 15 residues. Germline lookup yields CDR1 SGDLS and CDR2 YYNGEE. Trimming cost V 2 bases and J 9 bases; bases outside gene matches: 11. The DNA of the CDR3 is TGTGCCAGCAGCGTCGTTAGCGGGCAGTTGGGTGAGCAGTTCTTC. Translating gives CASSVVSGQLGEQFF.

The chain employs TRBV6-6 and TRBJ2-1, with 11 bases matching TRBD1. CDR3 length equals 15 residues. CDR1 MNHNY and CDR2 SVGAGI come from the germline V gene (reference sequence). Germline trimming cut 6 bases from V and 8 bases from J; bases unmatched to any gene: 9. The CDR3 coding sequence is TGTGCCAGCAGAGAACTACCGGGACAGGGGGATGAGCAGTTCTTC. This translates into CASRELPGQGDEQFF.

The chain is built from TRBV27 and TRBJ2-1, with 7 positions matching TRBD1. This CDR3 contains 13 residues. Germline CDR1 and CDR2: MNHEY and SMNVEV (reference sequence). V dropped 2 bases and J dropped 7; count of bases not matched to a gene: 2. CDR3 coding DNA: TGTGCCAGCAGTTTAGGGACAGAAAATGAGCAGTTCTTC. It is translated as CASSLGTENEQFF.